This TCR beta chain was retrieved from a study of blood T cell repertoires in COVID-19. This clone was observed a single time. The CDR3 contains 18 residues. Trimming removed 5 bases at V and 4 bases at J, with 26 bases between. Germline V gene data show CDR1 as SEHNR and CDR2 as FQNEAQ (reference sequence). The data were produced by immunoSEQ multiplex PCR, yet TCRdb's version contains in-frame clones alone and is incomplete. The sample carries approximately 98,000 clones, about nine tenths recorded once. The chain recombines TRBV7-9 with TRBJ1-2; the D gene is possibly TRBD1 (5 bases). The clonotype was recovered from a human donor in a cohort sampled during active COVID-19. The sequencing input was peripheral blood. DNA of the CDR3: TGTGCCAGCAGCCCGGTGGGGACTAGAACCCGCCCCATCTATGGCTACACCTTC. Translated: CASSPVGTRTRPIYGYTF. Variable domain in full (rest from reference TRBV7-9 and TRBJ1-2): DTGVSQNPRHKITKRGQNVTFRCDPISEHNRLYWYRQTLGQGPEFLTYFQNEAQLEKSRLLSDRFSAERPKGSFSTLEIQRTEQGDSAMYLCASSPVGTRTRPIYGYTFGSGTRLTVV.